This T cell receptor (beta chain) came from a study of cytomegalovirus exposure and HLA in healthy donors. Study-wide context: The 100 to 150 validation repertoires used the same platform as the approximately 700 first-cohort repertoires, a later analysis reported.

Profiled with immunoSEQ multiplex PCR; TCRdb holds only in-frame clones, not every one. The sample shows 55,000 to 65,000 clones, 90% to 95% of them seen only once. V lost 6 bases to trimming and J lost 6 bases; unmatched junction nucleotides: 4. Germline loops: CDR1 MNHNS, CDR2 SASEGT. The length of the CDR3 is 14 residues. The chain uses TRBV6-1 and TRBJ1-4; 10 nucleotides match TRBD1. Sequenced input: PBMCs. The receptor's source is a man younger than 35 in good health and CMV-seronegative. CDR3 sequence reads: CASRRGQGYEKLFF. In nucleotides, the CDR3 is TGTGCCAGCAGAAGGGGACAGGGGTATGAAAAACTGTTTTTT.